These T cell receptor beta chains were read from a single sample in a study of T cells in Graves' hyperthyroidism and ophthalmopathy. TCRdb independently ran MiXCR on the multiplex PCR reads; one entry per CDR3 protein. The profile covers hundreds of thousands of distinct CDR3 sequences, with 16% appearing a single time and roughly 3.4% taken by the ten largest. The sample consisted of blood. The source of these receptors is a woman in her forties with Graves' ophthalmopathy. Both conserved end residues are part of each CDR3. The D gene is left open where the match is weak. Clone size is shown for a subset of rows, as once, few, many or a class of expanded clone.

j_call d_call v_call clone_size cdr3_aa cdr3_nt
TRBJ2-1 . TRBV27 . CASSLSQTWDEQFF TGTGCCAGCAGTTTATCGCAAACGTGGGATGAGCAGTTCTTC
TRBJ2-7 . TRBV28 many CASSQGDNEQYF TGTGCCAGCTCCCAGGGAGACAACGAGCAGTACTTC
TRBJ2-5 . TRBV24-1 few CATSESSARETQYF TGTGCCACCAGTGAGTCTAGCGCCCGGGAGACCCAGTACTTC
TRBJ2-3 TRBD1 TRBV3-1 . CASRPRGREDTQYF TGTGCCAGCAGACCCAGGGGGCGGGAAGATACGCAGTATTTT
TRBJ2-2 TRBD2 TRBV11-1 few CASSWVGAGAAGELFF TGTGCCAGCAGCTGGGTGGGAGCGGGAGCGGCCGGGGAGCTGTTTTTT
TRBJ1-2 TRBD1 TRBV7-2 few CASSPRTGADYGYTF TGTGCCAGCAGCCCAAGGACAGGGGCAGACTATGGCTACACCTTC
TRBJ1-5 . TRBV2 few CASNSGDQPQHF TGTGCCAGCAACTCGGGGGATCAGCCCCAGCATTTT
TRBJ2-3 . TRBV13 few CASSLFRDRGSTDTQYF TGTGCCAGCAGCCTATTCAGAGACCGGGGAAGCACAGATACGCAGTATTTT
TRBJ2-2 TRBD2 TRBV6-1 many CASSDATSGVAGELFF TGTGCCAGCAGTGATGCGACTAGCGGGGTGGCCGGGGAGCTGTTTTTT
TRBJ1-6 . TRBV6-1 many CASSPGQLSPLHF TGTGCCAGCAGTCCCGGCCAGCTATCACCCCTCCACTTT
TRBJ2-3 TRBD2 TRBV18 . CAAGEIDTQYF TGTGCTGCGGGAGAGATAGATACGCAGTATTTT
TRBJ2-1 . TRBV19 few CASSIAGGKGNEQFF TGTGCCAGTAGTATAGCGGGCGGTAAGGGCAATGAGCAGTTCTTC
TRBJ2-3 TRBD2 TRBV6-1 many CASKTSGMADTQYF TGTGCCAGCAAGACTAGCGGGATGGCAGATACGCAGTATTTT
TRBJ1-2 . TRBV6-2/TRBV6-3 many CATKRDGPYGYTF TGTGCCACTAAGAGAGACGGCCCCTATGGCTACACCTTC
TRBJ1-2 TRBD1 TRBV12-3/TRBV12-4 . CASSAGTGINYGYTF TGTGCCAGCAGTGCAGGGACAGGGATAAACTATGGCTACACCTTC
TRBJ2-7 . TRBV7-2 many CASSLGPWNEQYF TGTGCCAGCAGCTTAGGACCCTGGAACGAGCAGTACTTC
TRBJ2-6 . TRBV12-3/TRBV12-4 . CASSRGLPGANVLTF TGTGCCAGCAGTCGGGGTCTACCTGGGGCCAACGTCCTGACTTTC
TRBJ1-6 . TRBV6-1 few CASRPNQGNSPLHF TGTGCCAGCAGACCAAACCAGGGGAATTCACCCCTCCACTTT
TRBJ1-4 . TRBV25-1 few CASSEGGNYNEKLFF TGTGCCAGCAGTGAAGGCGGCAATTATAATGAAAAACTGTTTTTT
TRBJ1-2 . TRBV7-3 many CASSLSPGDGYTF TGTGCCAGCAGCTTAAGTCCGGGGGATGGCTACACCTTC
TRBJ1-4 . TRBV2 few CASSDAGEKLFF TGTGCCAGCAGTGATGCGGGGGAAAAACTGTTTTTT
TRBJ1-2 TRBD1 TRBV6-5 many CASSYSTGEESGYTF TGTGCCAGCAGTTACTCGACAGGGGAAGAAAGTGGCTACACCTTC
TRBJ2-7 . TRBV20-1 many CSLEPGTGAYEQYF TGCAGTTTGGAACCCGGGACCGGCGCCTACGAGCAGTACTTC
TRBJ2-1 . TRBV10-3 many CAISESEGVSLYNEQFF TGTGCCATCAGTGAGTCGGAAGGGGTTAGCTTATACAATGAGCAGTTCTTC
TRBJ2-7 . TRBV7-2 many CASSLDPASSYEQYF TGTGCCAGCAGCTTAGATCCGGCTAGCTCCTACGAGCAGTACTTC
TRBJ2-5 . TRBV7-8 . CASSFRGREETQYF TGTGCCAGCAGCTTCCGGGGCAGAGAAGAGACCCAGTACTTC
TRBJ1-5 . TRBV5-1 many CASSPDGHSNQPQHF TGCGCCAGCAGCCCGGACGGCCATAGCAATCAGCCCCAGCATTTT
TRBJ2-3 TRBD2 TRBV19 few CASRGGSWLGSTDTQYF TGTGCCAGTAGGGGCGGGAGCTGGCTTGGGAGCACAGATACGCAGTATTTT
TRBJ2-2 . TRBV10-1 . CASSKTTGTNTGELFF TGCGCCAGCAGTAAGACAACGGGGACGAACACCGGGGAGCTGTTTTTT
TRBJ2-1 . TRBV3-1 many CASSALQGRSEQFF TGTGCCAGCAGCGCGCTGCAGGGAAGGAGTGAGCAGTTCTTC
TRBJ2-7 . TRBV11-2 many CASSLGGAGEQYF TGTGCCAGCAGCCTAGGGGGGGCAGGGGAGCAGTACTTC